What follows are 3 T cell receptor beta chains derived from one specimen sequenced in a study of PD-1 blockade in mismatch repair-deficient tumors (dated by TCRdb to 2015 to 2018). Their target antigens are unknown. Per the publication, the time point label means: roughly 9-day in vitro stimulation with candidate neoantigen peptide 5. The library was built by means of the immunoSEQ multiplex PCR assay. Held by TCRdb, this immuneACCESS table contains in-frame sequences only and omits some clones. Under half of the omission traces to an unresolved V gene where checked; the cause of the rest is unknown. Across this sample there are around 14,000 clones, with approximately 80% seen only once. The top ten constitute 9.5% to 13% of the sample. Sequenced material: cells cultured in vitro, taken from a patient treated with pembrolizumab. These receptors originate from an adult with mismatch repair-deficient cancer.

V gene TRBV27 combines with J gene TRBJ2-2, with 15 bases aligning to TRBD2. Germline loops: CDR1 MNHEY, CDR2 SMNVEV (reference sequence). The V and J ends lost 6 bases and 4 bases, in that order; junction bases with no gene match: 3. The CDR3 is made up of 16 amino acids. The CDR3 nucleotides read TGTGCCAGCAGGCAGGGACTAGCGGGAGGCACCGGGGAGCTGTTTTTT. Encoded protein: CASRQGLAGGTGELFF.

V usage is TRBV7-2 and J usage is TRBJ2-3, with no clear D. V lost 6 bases and J 3 bases, leaving 10 bases between the germline ends. The CDR3 consists of 13 residues. Per the germline V gene, CDR1 is SGHTA and CDR2 is FQGNSA. DNA for the CDR3: TGTGCCAGCAGGCCCTCGCCGACAGATACGCAGTATTTT. Translated, it gives CASRPSPTDTQYF.

This rearrangement joins TRBV2 to TRBJ2-3; 7 bases match TRBD1. Germline V lookup: CDR1 SNHLY, CDR2 FYNNEI. The CDR3 has 14 residues. V trimming: 11 bases; J trimming: 2 bases; junction bases outside the gene matches: 10. This CDR3 reads CAGETGVATDTQYF. CDR3 DNA sequence: TGTGCCGGCGAAACAGGGGTCGCCACAGATACGCAGTATTTT. Combining the CDR3 with reference TRBV2 and TRBJ2-3 gives the whole variable domain EPEVTQTPSHQVTQMGQEVILRCVPISNHLYFYWYRQILGQKVEFLVSFYNNEISEKSEIFDDQFSVERPDGSNFTLKIRSTKLEDSAMYFCAGETGVATDTQYFGPGTRLTVL.